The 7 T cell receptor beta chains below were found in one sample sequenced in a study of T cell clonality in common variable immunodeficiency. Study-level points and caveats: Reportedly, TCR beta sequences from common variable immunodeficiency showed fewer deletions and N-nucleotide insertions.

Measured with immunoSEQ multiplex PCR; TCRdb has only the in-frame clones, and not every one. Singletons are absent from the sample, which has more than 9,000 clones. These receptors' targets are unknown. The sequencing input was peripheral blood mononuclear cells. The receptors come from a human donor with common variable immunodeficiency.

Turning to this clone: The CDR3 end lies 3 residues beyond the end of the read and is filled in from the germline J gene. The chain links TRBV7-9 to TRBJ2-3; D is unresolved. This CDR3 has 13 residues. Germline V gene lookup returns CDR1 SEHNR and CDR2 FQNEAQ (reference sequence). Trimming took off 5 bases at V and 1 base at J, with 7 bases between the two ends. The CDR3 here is CASSAAGTDTQYF. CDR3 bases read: TGTGCCAGCAGCGCCGCGGGCACAGATACG.

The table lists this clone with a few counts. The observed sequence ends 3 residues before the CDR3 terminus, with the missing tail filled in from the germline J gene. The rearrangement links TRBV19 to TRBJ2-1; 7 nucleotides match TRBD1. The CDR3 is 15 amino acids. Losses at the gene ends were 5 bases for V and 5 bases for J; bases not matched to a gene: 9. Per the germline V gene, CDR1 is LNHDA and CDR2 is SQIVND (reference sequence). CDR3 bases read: TGTGCCAGTAGTTTTGGCAGGGACAGCAACAATGAG. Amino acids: CASSFGRDSNNE. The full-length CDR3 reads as CASSFGRDSNNEQFF.

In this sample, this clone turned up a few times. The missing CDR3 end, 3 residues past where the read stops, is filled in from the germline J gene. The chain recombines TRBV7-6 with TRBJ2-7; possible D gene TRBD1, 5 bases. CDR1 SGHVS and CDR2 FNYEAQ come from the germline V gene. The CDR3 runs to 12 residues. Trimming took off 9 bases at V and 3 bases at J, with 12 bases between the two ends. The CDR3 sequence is CASQGADYEQYF. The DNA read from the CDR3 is TGTGCCAGTCAAGGGGCTGACTACGAG.

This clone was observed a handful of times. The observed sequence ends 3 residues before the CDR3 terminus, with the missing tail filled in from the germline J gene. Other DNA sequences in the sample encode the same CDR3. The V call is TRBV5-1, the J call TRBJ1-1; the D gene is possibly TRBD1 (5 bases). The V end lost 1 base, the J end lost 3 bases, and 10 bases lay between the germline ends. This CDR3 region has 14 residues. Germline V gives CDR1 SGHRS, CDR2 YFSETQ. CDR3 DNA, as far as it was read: TGCGCCAGCAGCTTGACCGGGACTCACACTGAA. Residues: CASSLTGTHTE. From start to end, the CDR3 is CASSLTGTHTEAFF.

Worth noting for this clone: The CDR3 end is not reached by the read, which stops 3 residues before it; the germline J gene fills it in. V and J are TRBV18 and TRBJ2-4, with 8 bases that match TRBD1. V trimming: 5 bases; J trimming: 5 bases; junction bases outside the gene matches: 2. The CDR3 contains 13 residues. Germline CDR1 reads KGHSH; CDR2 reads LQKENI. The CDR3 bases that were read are TGTGCCAGCTCAGGACAGGGAGAAAACATT. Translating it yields CASSGQGENI. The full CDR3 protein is CASSGQGENIQYF.

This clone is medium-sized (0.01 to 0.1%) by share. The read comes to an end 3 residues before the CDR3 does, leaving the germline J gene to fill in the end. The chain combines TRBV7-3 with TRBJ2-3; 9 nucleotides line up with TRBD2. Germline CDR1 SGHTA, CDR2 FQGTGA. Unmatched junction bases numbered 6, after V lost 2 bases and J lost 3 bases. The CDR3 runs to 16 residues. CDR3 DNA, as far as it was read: TGTGCCAGCAGCTTACTGGGGACTAGCCTGACAGATACG. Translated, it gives CASSLLGTSLTDT. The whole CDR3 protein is CASSLLGTSLTDTQYF.

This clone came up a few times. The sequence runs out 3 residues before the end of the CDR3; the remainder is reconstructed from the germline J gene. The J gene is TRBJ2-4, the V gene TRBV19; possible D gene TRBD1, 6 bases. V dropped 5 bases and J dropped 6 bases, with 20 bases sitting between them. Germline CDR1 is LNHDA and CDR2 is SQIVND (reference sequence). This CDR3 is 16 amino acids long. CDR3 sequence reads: CASSVPGQEQGNIQYF. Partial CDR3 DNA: TGTGCCAGTAGTGTCCCGGGTCAGGAACAGGGAAACATT. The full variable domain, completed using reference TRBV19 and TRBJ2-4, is DGGITQSPKYLFRKEGQNVTLSCEQNLNHDAMYWYRQDPGQGLRLIYYSQIVNDFQKGDIAEGYSVSREKKESFPLTVTSAQKNPTAFYLCASSVPGQEQGNIQYFGAGTRLSVL.